The clone carrying this T cell receptor beta chain was observed once. The CDR3 is 14 amino acids. The germline V gene encodes CDR1 SGHTA and CDR2 FQGNSA. This entry comes from a study of blood T cell repertoires in COVID-19. Repertoires were generated with immunoSEQ multiplex PCR, while TCRdb's copy carries only in-frame clones and drops some. Among 60,000 to 90,000 clones listed, around 84% were seen once. This chain uses TRBV7-2 with TRBJ2-1, with TRBD1 as a possible D gene (5 bases). The receptor's source is a woman aged 45 to 65 with acute or convalescent COVID-19. Source material: peripheral blood. In DNA, the CDR3 is TGTGCTACCTCAGGGCTGGGGTTATGGAATGAGCAGTTCTTC. Its protein product is CATSGLGLWNEQFF.